Below, 9 T cell receptor beta chains from the same sample are listed, as sequenced in a study of T cell repertoires and leukemia-associated antigens. In TCRdb, the 5' RACE reads were re-called with MiXCR into one record per CDR3 protein. Found here are almost 10,000 distinct CDR3 sequences, about 40% of them singletons; the top ten hold less than 70%. The antigens these receptors bind are not known. Source material: CD3+ T cells sorted from blood and cultured. The receptors shown here come from a female donor in good health.

As regards this clonotype: Its ends do not fully match the called genes, so a read error is possible. The V call is TRBV4-1, the J call TRBJ1-1; no definite D call. This CDR3 is built from 16 residues. Germline V CDR1 and CDR2: MGHRA, YSYEKL. CDR3 sequence reads: CASSQVPWPHDTEAFF. In DNA, the CDR3 is TGCGCCAGCAGTCAAGTACCTTGGCCGCATGACACTGAAGCTTTCTTC.

This rearrangement joins TRBV20-1 to TRBJ2-1, with 7 bases matching TRBD1. The CDR3 spans 14 residues. With 5 bases clipped from V and 1 base from J, the junction kept 5 bases outside the gene matches. Germline V CDR1 and CDR2: DFQATT, SNEGSKA (reference sequence). The CDR3 loop reads CSAADRDSYNEQFF. The CDR3 DNA reads TGCAGTGCTGCAGACAGGGATTCCTACAATGAGCAGTTCTTC.

In this sample, this clonotype turned up many times. The V gene is TRBV2, the J gene TRBJ2-7; TRBD1 is a possible D gene (7 bases). V lost 7 bases, J lost 1 base, and 14 bases lay in between. There are 14 residues in the CDR3. The germline V gene encodes CDR1 SNHLY and CDR2 FYNNEI. The CDR3 region has the DNA TGTGCCAGCACGAGGGCAGGGGGGTCCTACGAGCAGTACTTC. Protein product: CASTRAGGSYEQYF.

This rearrangement joins TRBV5-1 to TRBJ2-1; 8 bases map to TRBD2. The V segment lost 4 bases and the J segment 5 bases; nucleotides outside the gene matches: 11. This CDR3 comprises 16 residues. Germline V CDR1 and CDR2: SGHRS, YFSETQ. The CDR3 sequence: CASSRVSGRGDNEQFF. CDR3 bases: TGCGCCAGCAGCCGGGTAAGCGGGAGAGGGGACAATGAGCAGTTCTTC.

The rearrangement links TRBV28 to TRBJ2-5; TRBD2 aligns across 9 bases. CDR3 length: 15 amino acids. J lost 2 bases, V lost 5 bases, and 6 bases had no gene match. Per the germline V gene, CDR1 is MDHEN and CDR2 is SYDVKM. The CDR3 coding sequence is TGTGCCAGCAGTCCACCGCTAGCGGGGCAAGAGACCCAGTACTTC. This translates into CASSPPLAGQETQYF.

The rearrangement links TRBV2 to TRBJ1-4; D might be TRBD1 (6 bases). The V gene's germline CDR1 is SNHLY and CDR2 FYNNEI. The CDR3 runs to 14 residues. The V end was cut by 7 bases, the J end by 4 bases, with 13 bases between. The CDR3 here is CASIRDRINEKLFF. The CDR3 bases are TGTGCCAGCATTAGAGACAGGATTAATGAAAAACTGTTTTTT.

The gene calls are TRBV5-4 and TRBJ2-1, with TRBD1 matching over 10 bases. V lost 3 bases to trimming and J lost 8 bases; unmatched junction nucleotides: 8. Germline V gene sequence: CDR1 SGHNT, CDR2 YYREEE (reference sequence). The CDR3 covers 15 residues. CDR3 loop: CASSSSGQGNHEQFF. The DNA for the CDR3 is TGTGCCAGCAGCTCGTCGGGACAGGGGAACCATGAGCAGTTCTTC.

The CDR3 loop is CASSLEVLSSYEQYF. In DNA, the CDR3 is TGTGCCAGCAGCTTAGAGGTACTGAGCTCCTACGAGCAGTACTTC. This chain uses TRBV11-2 with TRBJ2-7; D is undetermined. Trimming cost V 0 bases and J 0 bases, with 9 bases left between them. Germline V lookup: CDR1 SGHAT, CDR2 FQNNGV. CDR3 length equals 15 residues.

This chain joins TRBV6-6 and TRBJ2-3; D could derive from TRBD1 or TRBD2 (5 bases each). Germline loops: CDR1 MNHNY, CDR2 SVGAGI (reference sequence). Trimming cost V 5 bases and J 0 bases, with 9 bases left between them. The CDR3 is made up of 14 amino acids. The CDR3, as DNA: TGTGCCAGCAGTCTCTGGGGGAGCACAGATACGCAGTATTTT. The encoded protein is CASSLWGSTDTQYF.